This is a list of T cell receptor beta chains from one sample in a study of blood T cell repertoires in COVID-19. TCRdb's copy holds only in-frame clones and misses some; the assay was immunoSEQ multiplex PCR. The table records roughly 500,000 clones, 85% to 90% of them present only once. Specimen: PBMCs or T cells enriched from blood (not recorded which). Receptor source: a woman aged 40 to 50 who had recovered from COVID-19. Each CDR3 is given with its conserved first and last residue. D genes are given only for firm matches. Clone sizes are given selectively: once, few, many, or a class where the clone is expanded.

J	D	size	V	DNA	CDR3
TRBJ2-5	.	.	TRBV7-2	TGTGCCAGCAGCTTGGGCAGGGTGGAGACCCAGTACTTC	CASSLGRVETQYF
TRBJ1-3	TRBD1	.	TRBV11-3	TGTGCCAGCAGCCCTGCTGCCGACAGGGGGGTTCCGTTTTCTGGAAACACCATATATTTT	CASSPAADRGVPFSGNTIYF
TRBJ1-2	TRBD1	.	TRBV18	TGTGCCAGCTCACCAGAAAGGACAGGGCATGGCTACACCTTC	CASSPERTGHGYTF
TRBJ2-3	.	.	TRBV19	TGTGCCAGTAGTATCCAGGACTCGCGCACAGATACGCAGTATTTT	CASSIQDSRTDTQYF
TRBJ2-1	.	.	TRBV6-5	TGTGCCAGCAGCGCCCTTGGAGGGCCAGAGCAGTTCTTC	CASSALGGPEQFF
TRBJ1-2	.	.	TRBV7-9	TGTGCCAGCAGCCCCCAGGGGCCCTCCTATGGCTACACCTTC	CASSPQGPSYGYTF
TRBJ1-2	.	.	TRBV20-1	TGCAGTGCTCCCAGGGTGGGTGGCTACACCTTC	CSAPRVGGYTF
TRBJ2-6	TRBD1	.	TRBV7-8	TGTGCCAGCAGCTTAGCGATCGGCGACAGGGGAATGGTCTCTGGGGCCAACGTCCTGACTTTC	CASSLAIGDRGMVSGANVLTF
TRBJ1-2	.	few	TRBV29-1	TGCAGCGTTGCACAGGGCGTCGACTATGGCTACACCTTC	CSVAQGVDYGYTF
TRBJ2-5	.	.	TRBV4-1	TGCGCCAGCAGCCAAGGTAGCGGAGCCAGGGTAGAGACCCAGTACTTC	CASSQGSGARVETQYF
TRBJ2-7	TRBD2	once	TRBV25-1	TGTGCCAGCAGTCGGACTAGCGGGTTTGCCTACGAGCAGTACTTC	CASSRTSGFAYEQYF
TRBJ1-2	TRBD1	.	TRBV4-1	TGCGCCAGCAGCCAAGAAGGACCGGGACAGAACTATGGCTACACCTTC	CASSQEGPGQNYGYTF
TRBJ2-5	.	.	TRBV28	TGTGCCAGCAGTTCCGGCAGGGGATTCGCCCAAGAGACCCAGTACTTC	CASSSGRGFAQETQYF
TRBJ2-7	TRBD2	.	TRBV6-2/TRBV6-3	TGTGCCAGCAGTTACGAACTAGCGATAGAGCAGTACTTC	CASSYELAIEQYF
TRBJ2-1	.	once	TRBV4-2	TGTGCCAGCAGCCAAGACTGGACCGGGACCTACAATGAGCAGTTCTTC	CASSQDWTGTYNEQFF
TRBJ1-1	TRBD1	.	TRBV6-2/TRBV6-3	TGTGCCAGCAGTTTGTCGGCAGGGGGCTTCGTAGCTTTCTTT	CASSLSAGGFVAFF
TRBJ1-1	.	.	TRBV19	TGTGCCAGTAGTTACGGCCAGGGGAACACTGAAGCTTTCTTT	CASSYGQGNTEAFF
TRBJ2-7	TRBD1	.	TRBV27	TGTGCCAGCAGTGTAGAGGGGGACAGAACCTACGAGCAGTACTTC	CASSVEGDRTYEQYF
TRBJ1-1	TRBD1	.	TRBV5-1	TGCGCCAGCAGTGAACGAGACAGGGGGCATACTGAAGCTTTCTTT	CASSERDRGHTEAFF
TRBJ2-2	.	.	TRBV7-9	TGTGCCAGCACCACCATCACAAACACCGGGGAGCTGTTTTTT	CASTTITNTGELFF
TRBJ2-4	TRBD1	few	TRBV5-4	TGTGCCAGCAGCTTGGGGGACAGGGAGGCCAAAAACATTCAGTACTTC	CASSLGDREAKNIQYF
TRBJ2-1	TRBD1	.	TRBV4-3	TGCGCCAGCAGCCAACAAGGGCCGGGACAGGGGTTGTATGAGCAGTTCTTC	CASSQQGPGQGLYEQFF
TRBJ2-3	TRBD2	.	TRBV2	TGTGCCAGCAGTGGTGTGGCGGGAGAGGGGACTAGCACAGATACGCAGTATTTT	CASSGVAGEGTSTDTQYF
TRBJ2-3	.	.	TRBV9	TGTGCCAGCAGCCCCGAGGGGGTTAAGGATACGCAGTATTTT	CASSPEGVKDTQYF
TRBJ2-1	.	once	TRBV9	TGTGCCAGCAGCGTAACCTCGCTGAGCTCCTACAATGAGCAGTTCTTC	CASSVTSLSSYNEQFF
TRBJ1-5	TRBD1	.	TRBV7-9	TGTGCCAGCAGCCCCCACGGACAGGGCGAGGGCAATCAGCCCCAGCATTTT	CASSPHGQGEGNQPQHF
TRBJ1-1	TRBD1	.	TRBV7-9	TGTGCCAGCAGCTTACGACAGGGGTTGACTGAAGCTTTCTTT	CASSLRQGLTEAFF